What follows is one T cell receptor beta chain and its context. These data belong to a study of blood T cell repertoires in COVID-19. As for the study in general: PBMCs, B-cell-depleted T cells, or T cells were the source of the cDNA or gDNA that made up the material.

Germline V gene sequence: CDR1 SGDLS, CDR2 YYNGEE. There are 14 residues in the CDR3. V was clipped by 0 bases and J by 7 bases, with 11 bases between them. Original processing methods: By means of reference gene primer amplification, nucleated cell counts were estimated. Measured with immunoSEQ multiplex PCR; TCRdb has only the in-frame clones, and not every one. From that table come the V and J calls and clone size; the DNA was used to work out D and trimming. The table records hundreds of thousands of clones, about 90% of them present only once. The TCR comes from a woman aged 30 to 39 with COVID-19, enrolled during active disease. The sequenced sample consisted of peripheral blood. The chain joins TRBV9 to TRBJ2-1; D might be TRBD2 (6 bases). The CDR3 DNA is TGTGCCAGCAGCGTAGGCGGGAACCTGAATGAGCAGTTCTTC. This sequence encodes CASSVGGNLNEQFF.